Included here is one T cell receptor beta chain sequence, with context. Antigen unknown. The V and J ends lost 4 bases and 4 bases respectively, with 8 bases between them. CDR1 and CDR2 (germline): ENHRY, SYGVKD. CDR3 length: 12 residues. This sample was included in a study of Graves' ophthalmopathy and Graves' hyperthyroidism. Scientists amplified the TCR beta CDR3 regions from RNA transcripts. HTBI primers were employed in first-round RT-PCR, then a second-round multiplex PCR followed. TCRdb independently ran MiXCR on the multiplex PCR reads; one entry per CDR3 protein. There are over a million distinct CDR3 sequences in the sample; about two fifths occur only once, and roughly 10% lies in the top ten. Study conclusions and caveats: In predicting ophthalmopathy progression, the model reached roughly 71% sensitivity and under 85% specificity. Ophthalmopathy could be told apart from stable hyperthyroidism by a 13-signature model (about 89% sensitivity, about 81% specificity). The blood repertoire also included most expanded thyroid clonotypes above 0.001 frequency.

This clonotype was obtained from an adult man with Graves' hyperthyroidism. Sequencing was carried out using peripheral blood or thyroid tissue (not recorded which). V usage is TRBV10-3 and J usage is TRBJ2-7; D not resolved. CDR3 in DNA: TGTGCCATCAGTGGAGGTGAATACGAGCAGTACTTC. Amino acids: CAISGGEYEQYF.